This T cell receptor beta chain was recorded in a study of regulatory T cells in long-lasting Graves disease (TCRdb year 2021). Turning to the overall study: Persistent Graves' disease was defined as persistently positive TSH receptor autoantibodies together with antithyroid drug treatment for over 5 years. The study took place in China and was registered as a clinical trial. On average, persistent Graves' disease patients in the clinical cohort had been on antithyroid drugs for about 10 years. Patients with persistent Graves' disease were compared with patients with newly diagnosed Graves' disease using TCR sequencing and RNA sequencing of peripheral blood. A total of 33 samples underwent TCR sequencing, from roughly 13 patients with persistent Graves' disease and some 20 patients with newly diagnosed Graves' disease.

The method was multiplex PCR. TCRdb lists the instrument as Illumina HiSeq 4000. To build TCR beta libraries, CDR3 regions were amplified by Arm-PCR using iRepertoire HTBI primers. Before sequencing, the PCR products went through gel purification. Per the original workflow: A total of roughly 58 TRBV and approximately 13 TRBJ segments were identified across samples and were used for gene usage analysis of CDR3 amino acid clonotypes. Filtered high-quality paired reads were merged into contigs using COPE and FqMerger. BLAST was used to align contigs to IMGT TRBV, TRBD and TRBJ reference genes, and CDR3 was defined according to IMGT. Any clonotype with a frequency above 0.1% was counted as a highly expanded clone. Shannon entropy served as the measure of repertoire diversity, while the Gini coefficient captured V-J evenness. Clonotypes shared by more than one individual were considered public. TCRdb itself trimmed the public reads at Q25 with fastp, ran MiXCR and retained productive beta chains. Every distinct CDR3 protein forms one entry, paired with its most common genes and DNA. None of the V and J calls come from the authors' own analysis; TCRdb made them. Within this sample are 700,000 or so distinct CDR3 sequences, with 25% to 35% of them counted one time only. Around 42% of the sample is in the top ten clones.

What the time point label conveys for this sample: persistent/refractory GD, antithyroid drugs over 5 years with positive TRAb. For both TCR sequencing and RNA sequencing, RNA was extracted from PBMCs in TRIzol. The diagnosis of Graves' disease followed American Thyroid Association guidelines. Patients for the study were recruited at an endocrinology department in Xi'an, China. Each patient gave approximately 8.8 milliliters of peripheral blood, collected in an EDTA anticoagulant tube. Ficoll Paque Plus density gradient separation was used to isolate PBMCs, and no additional T cell sorting was done. An Agilent 2100 Bioanalyzer and agarose gel were used to assess RNA quality, and a NanoDrop 2000 was used to measure RNA concentration. The study at large found these results: Only peripheral blood was studied, because thyroid tissue, the primary lesion, was inaccessible. Lower TCR Shannon entropy and fewer highly expanded clones were observed in persistent Graves' disease patients than in newly diagnosed patients, which suggested clonal expansion. Persistent patients shared more public clonotypes among themselves (under 3,000) than newly diagnosed patients did (over 900). Sequencing and analysis were limited to the TCR beta chain. The authors noted that the small sample size was a limitation that may lower accuracy. Preferential use of TRBV28, TRBJ1-2 and TRBJ2-5 was observed in persistent disease, whereas TRBV20-1 and TRBJ2-1 were favored in newly diagnosed disease.

The junction shows trimming of 3 bases on V and 4 bases on J, plus 12 bases between the germline ends. CDR1 and CDR2, looked up from the germline V gene (reference sequence), are LNHDA and SQIVND. Measured from the cysteine to the phenylalanine, the CDR3 is 14 residues long. The retained sequence is limited to the CDR3, 42 bases, with the frame set at the first base. This clonotype has ten or more counts. No antigen is known for it. Base-call qualities are not available, and no considerably larger clone is one nucleotide away. The material was peripheral blood mononuclear cells (PBMCs), obtained when the disease was refractory, from a patient treated with antithyroid drugs. This TCR was recovered from a female donor with Graves disease. The rearrangement joined TRBV19 to TRBJ2-5; TRBD1 could be the D gene, as 5 bases match. The nucleotide sequence reads TGTGCCAGTAGTATGCAGGGCGAAGGAGAGACCCAGTACTTC. It encodes CASSMQGEGETQYF.